Listed below are T cell receptor beta chains from one sample, sequenced in a study of vaccination effects on CD4 cells after COVID-19. Their specific antigens are unknown. Sequencing used immunoSEQ multiplex PCR; TCRdb keeps in-frame clones, though not all of them. The sample holds about 23,000 clones, around 73% seen once. This material consisted of CD4+ T cells from PBMCs cultured with SARS-CoV-2 spike peptides, taken before COVID-19 vaccination. The receptors shown here come from a human donor who received a COVID-19 vaccine. Each CDR3 is given with its conserved first and last residue. Fields, in order: V gene, clone size, D gene, J gene, CDR3 DNA, CDR3 protein. The D gene is left open where the match is weak. A clone size is listed for some rows: how often the clone was seen (once, few, many), or a class if it is expanded.

v_call: TRBV3-1/TRBV3-2; clone_size: .; d_call: TRBD2; j_call: TRBJ2-7; cdr3_nt: TGTGCCAGCAGCCACGCCGGGACTAGCGGAGATTACGAGCAGTACTTC; cdr3_aa: CASSHAGTSGDYEQYF
v_call: TRBV6-5; clone_size: .; d_call: .; j_call: TRBJ1-5; cdr3_nt: TGTGCCAGCACACCGGGGGGGGAGAGTCAGCCCCAGCATTTT; cdr3_aa: CASTPGGESQPQHF
v_call: TRBV5-4; clone_size: .; d_call: .; j_call: TRBJ1-1; cdr3_nt: TGTGCCAGCAGCTTGGATTCGGGTAGGGACACTGAAGCTTTCTTT; cdr3_aa: CASSLDSGRDTEAFF
v_call: TRBV18; clone_size: once; d_call: .; j_call: TRBJ1-2; cdr3_nt: TGTGCCAGCTCACCCCGTGACGGGGTTAATGGCTACACCTTC; cdr3_aa: CASSPRDGVNGYTF
v_call: TRBV6-6; clone_size: once; d_call: TRBD1; j_call: TRBJ2-1; cdr3_nt: TGTGCCAGCAGCACGGACAGGACCCTCTACAATGAGCAGTTCTTC; cdr3_aa: CASSTDRTLYNEQFF
v_call: TRBV6-6; clone_size: .; d_call: .; j_call: TRBJ2-3; cdr3_nt: TGTGCCAGCAGATATGGGGGCGCAGGTTTAGATACGCAGTATTTT; cdr3_aa: CASRYGGAGLDTQYF
v_call: TRBV19; clone_size: .; d_call: .; j_call: TRBJ1-4; cdr3_nt: TGTGCCAGTAGACAGGGTGGGTTTGAAAAACTGTTTTTT; cdr3_aa: CASRQGGFEKLFF
v_call: TRBV18; clone_size: .; d_call: .; j_call: TRBJ2-5; cdr3_nt: TGTGCCAGCTCACTTTTGTCCGAAGAGACCCAGTACTTC; cdr3_aa: CASSLLSEETQYF
v_call: TRBV5-1; clone_size: .; d_call: .; j_call: TRBJ2-3; cdr3_nt: TGCGCCAGCAGCTTGGTTGGCACAGATACGCAGTATTTT; cdr3_aa: CASSLVGTDTQYF
v_call: TRBV5-6; clone_size: .; d_call: TRBD1; j_call: TRBJ1-2; cdr3_nt: TGTGCCAGCAGCCTGTTGGGGACAGGAGGCTACACCTTC; cdr3_aa: CASSLLGTGGYTF